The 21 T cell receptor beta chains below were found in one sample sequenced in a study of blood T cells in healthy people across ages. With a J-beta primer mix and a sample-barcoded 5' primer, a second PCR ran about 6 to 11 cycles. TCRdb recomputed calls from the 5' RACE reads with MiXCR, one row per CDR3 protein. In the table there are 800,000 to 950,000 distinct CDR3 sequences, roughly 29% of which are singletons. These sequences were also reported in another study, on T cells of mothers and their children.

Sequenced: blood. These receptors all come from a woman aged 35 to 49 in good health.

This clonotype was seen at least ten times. CDR3 nucleotide sequence: TGTGCCAGCAGCCGCCTAGCGGGGGGGCCAGGGGAGACCCAGTACTTC. Amino acids: CASSRLAGGPGETQYF. The rearrangement uses TRBV6-5 and TRBJ2-5; 12 bases align to TRBD2. V gave up 6 bases and J gave up 5 bases; unmatched junction bases: 10. The CDR3 is made up of 16 amino acids. The germline V gene has CDR1 MNHEY and CDR2 SVGAGI.

For the CDR3, the DNA is TGCGCCAGCAGCCTCCAGGTCGGAGCTAATGAAAAACTGTTTTTT. This gives the protein CASSLQVGANEKLFF. The V gene is TRBV4-3, the J gene TRBJ1-4; the D is unclear. The CDR3 is 15 residues long. Germline CDR1 reads LGHNA; CDR2 reads YSLEER. V was pared by 4 bases and J by 3 bases, with 12 bases between.

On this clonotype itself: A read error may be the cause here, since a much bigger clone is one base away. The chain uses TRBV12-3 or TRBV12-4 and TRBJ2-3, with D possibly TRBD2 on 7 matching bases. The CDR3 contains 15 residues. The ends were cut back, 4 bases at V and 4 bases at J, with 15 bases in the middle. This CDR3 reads CASSSHGGPADTQYF. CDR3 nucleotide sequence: TGTGCCAGCAGTTCGCACGGGGGGCCAGCAGATACGCAGTATTTT.

The chain's CDR3 is CASSETRNQYF. The DNA for the CDR3 is TGTGCCAGCAGTGAAACACGTAACCAGTACTTC. This chain links TRBV28 with TRBJ2-5; no firm D call. The V end was cut by 5 bases, the J end by 10 bases, with 11 bases between. This CDR3 spans 11 amino acids. Germline V gives CDR1 MDHEN, CDR2 SYDVKM.

The CDR3 loop is CASSLQGRYEKLFF. The CDR3 nucleotides are TGCGCCAGCAGCTTGCAGGGAAGATATGAAAAACTGTTTTTT. This chain uses TRBV5-1 with TRBJ1-4, with D possibly TRBD1 on 5 matching bases. The germline V and J ends were trimmed by 1 base and 6 bases, with 10 bases remaining between them. CDR1 is SGHRS and CDR2 is YFSETQ in the germline V gene. The CDR3 is 14 residues long.

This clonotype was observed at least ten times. CDR3 sequence reads: CSASWVAGPPYEQYF. The DNA for the CDR3 is TGCAGTGCTAGTTGGGTGGCGGGGCCACCCTACGAGCAGTACTTC. The V gene is TRBV20-1, the J gene TRBJ2-7, with D possibly TRBD2 on 6 matching bases. V dropped 3 bases and J dropped 2 bases, with 17 bases sitting between them. The CDR3 runs to 15 residues. Germline V gene data show CDR1 as DFQATT and CDR2 as SNEGSKA (reference sequence).

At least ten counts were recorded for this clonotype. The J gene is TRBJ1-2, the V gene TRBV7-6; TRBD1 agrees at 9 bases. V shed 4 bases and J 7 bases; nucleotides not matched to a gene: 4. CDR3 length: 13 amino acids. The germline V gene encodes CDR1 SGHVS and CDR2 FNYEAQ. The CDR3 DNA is TGTGCCAGCAGCTCGAACAGGGGGCTTGGCTACACCTTC. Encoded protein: CASSSNRGLGYTF.

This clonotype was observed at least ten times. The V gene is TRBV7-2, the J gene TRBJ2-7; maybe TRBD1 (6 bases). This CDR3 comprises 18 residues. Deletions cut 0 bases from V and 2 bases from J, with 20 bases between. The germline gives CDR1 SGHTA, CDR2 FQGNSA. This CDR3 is CASSLAPFHLQGTYEQYF. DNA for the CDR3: TGTGCCAGCAGCTTAGCCCCCTTCCACCTACAGGGTACCTACGAGCAGTACTTC.

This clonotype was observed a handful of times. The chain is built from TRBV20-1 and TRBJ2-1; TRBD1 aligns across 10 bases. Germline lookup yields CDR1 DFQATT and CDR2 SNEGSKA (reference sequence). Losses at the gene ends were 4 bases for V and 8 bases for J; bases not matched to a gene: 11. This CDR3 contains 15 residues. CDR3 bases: TGCAGTGCTACCTCACCGGGACAGGGGAGCGATGAGCAGTTCTTC. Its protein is CSATSPGQGSDEQFF.

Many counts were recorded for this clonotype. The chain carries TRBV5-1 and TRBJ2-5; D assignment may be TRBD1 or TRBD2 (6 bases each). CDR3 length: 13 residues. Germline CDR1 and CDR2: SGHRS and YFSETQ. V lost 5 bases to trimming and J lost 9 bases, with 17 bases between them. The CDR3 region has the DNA TGCGCCAGCAGTCCGGACGCAAGGGGGGCCCAGTACTTC. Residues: CASSPDARGAQYF.

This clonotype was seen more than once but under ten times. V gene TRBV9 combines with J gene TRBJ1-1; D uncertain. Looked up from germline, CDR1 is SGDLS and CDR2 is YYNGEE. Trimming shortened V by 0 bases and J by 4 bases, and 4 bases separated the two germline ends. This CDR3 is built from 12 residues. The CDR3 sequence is CASSVDGTEAFF. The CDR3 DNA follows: TGTGCCAGCAGCGTAGATGGCACTGAAGCTTTCTTT.

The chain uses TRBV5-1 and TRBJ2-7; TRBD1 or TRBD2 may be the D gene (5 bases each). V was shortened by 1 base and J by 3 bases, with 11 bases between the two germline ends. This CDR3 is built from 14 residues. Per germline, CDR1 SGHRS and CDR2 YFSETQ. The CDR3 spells CASSLRGDYYEQYF. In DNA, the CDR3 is TGCGCCAGCAGCTTGAGAGGGGATTACTACGAGCAGTACTTC.

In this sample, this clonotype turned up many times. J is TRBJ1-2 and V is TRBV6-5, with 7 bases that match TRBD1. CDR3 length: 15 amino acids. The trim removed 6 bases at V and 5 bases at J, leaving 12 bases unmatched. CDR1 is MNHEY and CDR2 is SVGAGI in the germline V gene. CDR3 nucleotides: TGTGCCAGCAGCCGTAACGACAGGGCAGGTTATGGCTACACCTTC. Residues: CASSRNDRAGYGYTF.

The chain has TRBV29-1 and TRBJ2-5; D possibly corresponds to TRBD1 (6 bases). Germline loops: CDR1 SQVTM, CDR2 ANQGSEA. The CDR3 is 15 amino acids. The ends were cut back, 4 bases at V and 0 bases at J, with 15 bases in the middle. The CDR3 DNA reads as TGCAGCGTTGGGGGGCAGGGTCCCGACCAAGAGACCCAGTACTTC. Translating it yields CSVGGQGPDQETQYF.

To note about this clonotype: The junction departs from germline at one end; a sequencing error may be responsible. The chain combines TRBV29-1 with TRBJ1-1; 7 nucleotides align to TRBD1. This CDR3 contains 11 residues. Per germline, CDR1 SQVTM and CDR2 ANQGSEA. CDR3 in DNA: TGCAGCGTCAGGGGGAACGCTGAAGCTTTCTTT. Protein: CSVRGNAEAFF.

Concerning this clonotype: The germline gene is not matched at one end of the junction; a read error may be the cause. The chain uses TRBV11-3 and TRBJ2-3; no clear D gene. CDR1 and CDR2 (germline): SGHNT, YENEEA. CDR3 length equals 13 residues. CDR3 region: CASSLYLADTRYF. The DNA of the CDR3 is TGTGCCAGCAGCTTATACCTTGCAGATACGCGGTATTTT.

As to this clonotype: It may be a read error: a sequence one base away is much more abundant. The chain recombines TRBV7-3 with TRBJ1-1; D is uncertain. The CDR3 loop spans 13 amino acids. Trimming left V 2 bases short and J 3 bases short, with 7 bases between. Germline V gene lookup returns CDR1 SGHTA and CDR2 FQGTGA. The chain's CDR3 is CASSLFRDTEAFF. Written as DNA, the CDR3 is TGTGCCAGCAGCTTATTCCGGGACACTGAAGCTTTCTTT.

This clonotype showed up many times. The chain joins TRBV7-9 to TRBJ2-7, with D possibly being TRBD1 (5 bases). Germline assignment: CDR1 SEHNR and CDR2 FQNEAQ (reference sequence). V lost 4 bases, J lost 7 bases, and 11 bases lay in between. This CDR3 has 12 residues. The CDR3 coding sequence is TGTGCCAGCAGCTACGCAGGGTGGGAGCAGTACTTC. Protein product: CASSYAGWEQYF.

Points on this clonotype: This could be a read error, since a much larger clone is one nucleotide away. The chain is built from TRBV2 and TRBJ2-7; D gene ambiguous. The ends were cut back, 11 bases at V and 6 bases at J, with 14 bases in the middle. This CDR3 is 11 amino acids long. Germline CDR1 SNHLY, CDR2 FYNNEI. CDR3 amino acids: CAGKVLSEQYF. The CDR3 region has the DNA TGTGCCGGCAAAGTTCTATCCGAGCAGTACTTC.

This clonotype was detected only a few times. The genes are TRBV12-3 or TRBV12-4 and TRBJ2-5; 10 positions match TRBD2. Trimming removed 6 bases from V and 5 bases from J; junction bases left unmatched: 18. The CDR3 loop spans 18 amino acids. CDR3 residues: CASSSRRLAGAARETQYF. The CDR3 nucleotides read TGTGCCAGCAGCTCCCGGCGGCTAGCGGGGGCCGCGAGGGAGACCCAGTACTTC.

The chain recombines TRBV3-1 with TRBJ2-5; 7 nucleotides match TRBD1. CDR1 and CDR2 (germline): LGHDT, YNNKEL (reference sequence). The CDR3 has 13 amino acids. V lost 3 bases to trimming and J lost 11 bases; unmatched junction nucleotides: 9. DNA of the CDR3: TGTGCCAGCAGCCACGACAGGGATAATGAGCAGTACTTC. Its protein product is CASSHDRDNEQYF.